This T cell receptor (beta chain) was captured by sequencing in a study of cytomegalovirus exposure and HLA in healthy donors (dated by TCRdb to the late 2010s). About the full investigation: An earlier analysis of approximately 640 of the donors reported about 250 Gb of sequence data and 100 million to 130 million unique TCR beta sequences from about 200 million T cells. An early release covering roughly 640 HLA-typed donors comprised about 300 gigabases of sequencing data and around 85 million unique TCR sequences. Of the roughly 400 genotyped donors, approximately 83% fell in the genetic ancestry cluster associated with self-reported Caucasian donors. The study was designed to test whether signatures of past pathogen exposure could be identified by cataloging public T cell receptors. Using immunosequencing, the study profiled T cell repertoires from about 650 subjects and related those repertoires to cytomegalovirus serostatus. In addition to the first cohort of 666 subjects, a separate validation cohort of 130 or so different subjects was used. To predict cytomegalovirus infection status, the study combined high-throughput TCR immunosequencing, statistical association of individual TCRs with disease status, and machine learning. A later analysis re-analyzed previously published TCR beta repertoires from 600 to 850 donors and added high-resolution HLA genotyping to study TCR occurrence patterns. Rather than drawing on any new phenotypic data, the later analysis identified candidate immune exposures from TCR beta sequences and the way those sequences occurred across donors. An earlier analysis of nearly 600 of the donors applied high-throughput TCR beta sequencing to assess whether each TCR beta V gene segment acted as functional or pseudogenic. Donor age, sex, ethnicity and CMV serostatus were compiled alongside the repertoire data. A later genetic analysis took genome-wide SNP genotypes for about three fifths of the 666 donors and used that subset as a discovery cohort. Every discovery cohort repertoire had been produced on one sequencing platform. HLA typing included class I and class II loci at four-digit resolution. Typing coverage varied by locus: about 629-630 donors for A, B, C, DRB1 and DQB1; 522 for DQA1; more than 600 for DPA1; around 450 for DPB1. About 5 DR-DQ haplotypes were handled as single units for association and clustering, since linkage in the cohort was strong. Among some 400 genotyped donors of the cohort, an average of approximately 240,000 unique TCR beta nucleotide sequences were sequenced per donor, roughly a sixth of them non-productive.

In total, 666 healthy bone marrow donors made up the cohort. At the time of sampling, every cohort member was nominally healthy, though immune exposures that went unrecorded were likely present. The donor was CMV seronegative and was included in the group of 352 seronegative cohort members. Each donor provided a peripheral blood sample, and peripheral blood mononuclear cells were used for TCR beta sequencing. Genomic DNA was extracted from the blood cell samples with the Qiagen DNeasy Blood Extraction Kit. Results the study describes overall, beyond this receptor: Most CMV-associated TCR beta chains appeared to be HLA-restricted in a later analysis, and the HLA associations seemed to be driven largely by CMV exposure. In vitro tests confirmed that a few of the cytomegalovirus-associated TCR beta chains recognize cytomegalovirus antigens. In the study, 164 TCR beta chains were listed as associated with cytomegalovirus. A further reported finding was that TCR beta sequences accurately predicted the HLA-A and HLA-B alleles for most subjects in the first cohort. Because counts were too low, more than 15 rarely observed V segments, including chromosome 9 orphons, were left out of the earlier analysis of about 500 of the donors. At a false discovery rate of 0.05, a later analysis linked roughly 17,000 TCR beta sequences to specific HLA alleles. A later analysis found that HLA-associated TCR beta chains were more clonally expanded and had lower generation probabilities than equally common non-associated chains. A later genetic analysis reported fewer N-insertions in productive TCRs among donors in an Asian-associated ancestry cluster than the roughly 620-donor mean. V-gene and J-gene trimming of TCR beta chains was associated with a missense DCLRE1C variant in a later genetic analysis, and the association was replicated in an independent cohort. Only TCR beta chains were sequenced in this cohort, and the absence of alpha or paired-chain data limited detectable features. According to the authors, the approach could potentially be generalized to other disease states and immunological phenotypes. Linkage disequilibrium might explain the correlated functional status among segregating V segments, but an unknown experimental factor could not be ruled out. When HLA alleles, especially DR and DQ, strongly co-occurred, attributing TCR associations to individual alleles was difficult. In a later analysis, the rate of TCR association differed among HLA loci, with DRB1 alleles having the most associated TCRs and HLA-C alleles having the fewest. Most TCR sequences were seen in very few donors, while some public TCRs were found in many individuals. The classifier was reported to diagnose cytomegalovirus status with high specificity and sensitivity in both the original and validation cohorts. Because HLA typing was unavailable for some donors at each locus, only the typed subset was used in association tests. According to a later analysis, parvovirus B19, influenza, CMV and Epstein-Barr virus appeared linked to several top co-occurrence clusters. In an earlier analysis of around 500 of the donors, most TCR beta V segments appeared in productive rearrangements about 87% or about 30% of the time, broadly matching IMGT annotations. The only immune exposure information available for the cohort was CMV serostatus. A group of highly shared sequence variants was considered likely to be a technical artifact of the sequencing pipeline. Sequencing depth was assumed to be roughly uniform across donors in the presence/absence analyses, though that assumption may not hold.

As concerns this clone: What this receptor recognizes is not known.

The library was built by means of the immunoSEQ multiplex PCR assay. The multiplex PCR relied on a mix of 60 forward primers for TCR Vbeta segments and 13 reverse primers for TCR Jbeta segments. A multiplex PCR assay on genomic DNA amplified the CDR3 region of rearranged TCR beta genes. The Illumina HiSeq System was used to sequence the amplified TCR beta libraries as 87-base-pair reads. For the original study's pipeline: Across the roughly 700 repertoires, a later analysis counted tens of millions of unique TCR beta chains, about 10 million of which were shared by at least two donors. A nearest-neighbor algorithm error-corrected the raw reads and collapsed the reads into unique sequences, merging closely related sequences to remove PCR and sequencing errors. Alignment of CDR3 sequences to IMGT reference sequences was used to assign V, D and J gene segments. For a sequence to be retained, a match of at least six nucleotides to both a V gene segment and a J gene segment was required. Rearrangements were classified as productive when the CDR3 lacked stop codons and remained in frame with V and J, and all other rearrangements were classified as non-productive. CDR3 was defined by IMGT convention, running from the second conserved V-encoded cysteine to the conserved J-encoded phenylalanine. The earlier analysis of some 600 of the donors excluded sequences that lacked an unambiguous match to a single V gene segment. An earlier analysis of 500 to 600 of the donors classified V segments as functional when productive rearrangements were above 56.7% and as segregating when the standard deviation between donors was above 5%. A statistical classification framework was built for diagnosing cytomegalovirus status from the catalog of TCR beta chain sequences. In a later analysis, V and J genes were assigned by comparing TCR nucleotide sequences against IMGT/GENE-DB human TR gene sequences. Using the TCRdist pipeline, a later analysis assigned CDR3 sequences along with most-parsimonious VDJ recombination scenarios. In a later analysis, each TCR beta chain was defined by its CDR3 amino acid sequence together with its V-gene family, and reads lacking a unique V-gene family were excluded. To address suspected cross-contamination and a sequencing artifact, a later analysis removed 592 highly shared, low-generation-probability nucleotide sequences. In a later analysis, a clonal expansion index for each public chain was calculated from normalized within-repertoire ranks of inferred template counts. In a later analysis, generation probabilities were computed using a VDJ recombination model fitted to out-of-frame rearrangements, and the results were checked against IGoR. Hypergeometric tests were used in a later analysis to score TCR-TCR, TCR-HLA and TCR-CMV co-occurrence, with a repertoire-size bias correction applied to the TCR pairs. To estimate false discovery rates, a later analysis permuted the HLA or CMV assignments 20 times. In a later analysis, co-occurring TCRs were grouped with DBSCAN, and TCRdist sequence similarity was added when clustering was performed within HLA-allele-positive subsets. Co-occurrence clustering excluded repertoires with fewer than 30,000 or more than 120,000 public chains, plus five with anomalous nucleotide sharing. As stored in TCRdb, this immuneACCESS dataset retains in-frame rearrangements with V and J assigned. A fraction of the clones does not appear; measured against another copy, unresolved V genes explain less than half of the discrepancy, and the remainder lacks a known reason. V, J and clone size reflect that table, while D and trimming were determined from the DNA. The sample's clone listing holds 100,000 to 150,000 clones. Of the sample, more than 1% falls within the top ten clones.

This TCR derives from a man aged 18 to 30 in good health and CMV-seronegative. The source material was PBMCs.

The nucleotide sequence is given as TGTGCCAGCAGCTTAAGTAGCGGGGGTAACACCGGGGAGCTGTTTTTT. Its amino acids are CASSLSSGGNTGELFF. The receptor chain draws on TRBV7-3 and TRBJ2-2; 9 central bases correspond to TRBD2. The V end gives up 1 base and the J end 2 bases, leaving 2 bases in the junction not matched to a gene. CDR1 and CDR2, per the germline V gene, are SGHTA and FQGTGA. The CDR3 contains 16 residues, cysteine and phenylalanine counted. Only the CDR3 part of the read is kept: 48 bases, read in frame from the first base.